This TCR beta chain stems from a study of T cell responses to AZD1222 COVID-19 vaccine. In the case of this clone: Its antigen is not known.

Findings and limits, study-wide: Donors skewed white British and female; clonal diversity was possibly underestimated. Regions 160-218 and 743-854 dominated among vaccine-associated CD4 TCRs spanning spike.

Second-dose groups at about 4 or about 12 weeks were pooled. V lost 0 bases and J 1 base, leaving 4 bases between the germline ends. The germline V gene encodes CDR1 MNHEY and CDR2 SVGAGI. This CDR3 has 15 residues. TCRdb's copy holds only in-frame clones and misses some; the assay was immunoSEQ multiplex PCR. The sample has under 30,000 clones, over 80% seen once. Sequencing used peripheral blood, obtained 28 days after the second AZD1222 dose. The genes are TRBV6-5 and TRBJ2-6, with D unresolved. The receptor's source is an adult who received the AZD1222 COVID-19 vaccine. CDR3 DNA: TGTGCCAGCAGTTACTCGGGTTCTGGGGCCAACGTCCTGACTTTC. This encodes CASSYSGSGANVLTF.